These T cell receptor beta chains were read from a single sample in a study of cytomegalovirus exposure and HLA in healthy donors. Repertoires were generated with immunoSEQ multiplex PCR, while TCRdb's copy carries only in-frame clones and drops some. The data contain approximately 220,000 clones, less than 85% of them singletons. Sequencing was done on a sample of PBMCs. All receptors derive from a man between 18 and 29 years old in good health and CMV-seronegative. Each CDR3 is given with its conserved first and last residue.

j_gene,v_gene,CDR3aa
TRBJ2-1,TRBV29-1,CSGRGQYGSYNEQFF
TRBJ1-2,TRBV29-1,CSVEDSQYGYTF
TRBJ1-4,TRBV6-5,CASSRGIATNEKLFF
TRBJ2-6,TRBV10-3,CAISESDRASSGANVLTF
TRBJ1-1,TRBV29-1,CSVDRGNAEAFF
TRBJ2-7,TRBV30,CAQRQGGEQYF
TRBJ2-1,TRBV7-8,CASSLEGGRNEQFF
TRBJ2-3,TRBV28,CASSSPTGGSAGDTQYF
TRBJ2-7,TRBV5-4,CASSPRLDGEQYF
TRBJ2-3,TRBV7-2,CASSLGGVVDTQYF
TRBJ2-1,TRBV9,CASSVAASGGTGEQFF
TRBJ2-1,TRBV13,CASSRSSGSNEQFF
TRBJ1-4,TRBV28,CASSPRKDRGRYEKLFF
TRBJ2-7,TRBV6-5,CASSPWTGKGYEQYF
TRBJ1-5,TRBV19,CASSTQGALRPQHF
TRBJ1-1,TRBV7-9,CASSLDMNTEAFF
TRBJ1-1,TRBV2,CATKFVQNTEAFF
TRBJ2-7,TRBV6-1,CASSQPQVGTEQYF
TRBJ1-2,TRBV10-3,CAIRNNPGQGSGYTF
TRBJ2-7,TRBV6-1,CASSFGQGPNYEQYF
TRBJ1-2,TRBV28,CATVQGPYGYTF
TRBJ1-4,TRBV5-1,CASSLARTDEKLFF
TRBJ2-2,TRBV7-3,CASSPRDGELFF
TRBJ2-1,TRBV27,CASSQRAGAISYNEQFF
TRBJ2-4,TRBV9,CASSVDSGPTGRYF
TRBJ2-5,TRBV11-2,CASSLALAGGQETQYF
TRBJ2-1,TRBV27,CASSGGTSGYNEQFF
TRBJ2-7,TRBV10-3,CAISESARSSGKKQYF
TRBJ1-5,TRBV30,CAWSQGSPMMPQHF
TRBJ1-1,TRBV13,CASSPVGPQGGGTEAFF
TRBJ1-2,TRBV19,CASSPGQGYSYGYTF
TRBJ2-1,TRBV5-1,CASSLGLVSYNEQFF
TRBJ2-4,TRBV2,CASSTPGLAGEAKNIQYF
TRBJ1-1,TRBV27,CASSLPGRITEAFF
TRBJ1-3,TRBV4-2,CASSQVGLFSGNTIYF
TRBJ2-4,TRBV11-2,CASTQVRDSRIQYF
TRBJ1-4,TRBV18,CASSPPGLNEKLFF